This T cell receptor beta chain comes out of a study of blood T cell repertoires in COVID-19. The germline V and J ends were trimmed by 4 bases and 4 bases, with 12 bases remaining between them. The germline V gene encodes CDR1 KGHDR and CDR2 SFDVKD. CDR3 size: 14 residues. The protocol was immunoSEQ multiplex PCR, while the TCRdb copy is restricted to in-frame clones and leaves out a portion. The sample has fewer than 250,000 clones; under 90% are singletons. Sequencing was carried out using PBMCs or T cells enriched from blood (not recorded which). The TCR comes from a woman in her thirties or forties who had been exposed to COVID-19. The J gene is TRBJ1-1, the V gene TRBV24-1; D is perhaps TRBD1 (6 bases). CDR3 coding DNA: TGTGCCACCAGTGAAAGGGGAGGGGGCACTGAAGCTTTCTTT. Its protein product is CATSERGGGTEAFF.